A single sample gave rise to the 2 T cell receptor beta chains below, sequenced in a study of CD8+ T cells in alopecia areata. cDNA reverse transcribed from extracted RNA served as the sequencing template. Sequenced by immunoSEQ multiplex PCR; TCRdb stores in-frame clones only, minus some. The table shows roughly 200,000 clones, with 40% to 45% occurring only once. Treatment here: oral pan-JAK inhibitor, 5-10 mg twice daily. This sample comprised CD4+ T cells sorted from blood, obtained at approximately week 36, from a patient treated with tofacitinib. The receptors stem from a human donor with alopecia areata.

CDR3 loop: CASMRQGNYEQYF. The CDR3 region has the DNA TGTGCCAGCATGCGGCAGGGTAATTACGAGCAGTACTTC. The chain links TRBV27 to TRBJ2-7; a weak D match, TRBD1 (5 bases). The V and J ends lost 7 bases and 4 bases respectively, with 14 bases between them. The CDR3 loop spans 13 amino acids. Germline loops: CDR1 MNHEY, CDR2 SMNVEV (reference sequence).

This clone appeared a few times. This sample also contains other DNA sequences that code for the same CDR3. The rearrangement joins TRBV29-1 to TRBJ2-7, with D maybe TRBD2 (5 bases). CDR3 size: 11 residues. V gave up 5 bases and J gave up 3 bases, with 8 bases separating them. The germline CDR1 and CDR2 sequences are SQVTM and ANQGSEA. CDR3 nucleotides: TGCAGCGTTAGACGGGACTACGAGCAGTACTTC. Translation gives CSVRRDYEQYF.